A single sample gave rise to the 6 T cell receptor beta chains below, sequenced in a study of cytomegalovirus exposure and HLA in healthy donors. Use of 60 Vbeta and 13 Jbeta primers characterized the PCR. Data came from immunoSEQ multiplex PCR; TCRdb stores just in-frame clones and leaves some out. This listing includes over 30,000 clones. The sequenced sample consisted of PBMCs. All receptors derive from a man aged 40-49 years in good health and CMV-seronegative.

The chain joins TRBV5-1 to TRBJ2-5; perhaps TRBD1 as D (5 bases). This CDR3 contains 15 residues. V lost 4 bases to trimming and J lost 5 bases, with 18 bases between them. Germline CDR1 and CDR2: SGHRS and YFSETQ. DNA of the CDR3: TGCGCCAGCAGCCCAGCTCAGGGTGGAGTTGAGACCCAGTACTTC. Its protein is CASSPAQGGVETQYF.

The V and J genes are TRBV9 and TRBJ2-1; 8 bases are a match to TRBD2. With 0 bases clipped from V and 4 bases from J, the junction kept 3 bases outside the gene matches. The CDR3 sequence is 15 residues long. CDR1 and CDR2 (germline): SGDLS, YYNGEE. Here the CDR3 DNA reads TGTGCCAGCAGCGTAGCGGGAGGGACTTACAATGAGCAGTTCTTC. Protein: CASSVAGGTYNEQFF. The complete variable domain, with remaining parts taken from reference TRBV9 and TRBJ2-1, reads DSGVTQTPKHLITATGQRVTLRCSPRSGDLSVYWYQQSLDQGLQFLIQYYNGEERAKGNILERFSAQQFPDLHSELNLSSLELGDSALYFCASSVAGGTYNEQFFGPGTRLTVL.

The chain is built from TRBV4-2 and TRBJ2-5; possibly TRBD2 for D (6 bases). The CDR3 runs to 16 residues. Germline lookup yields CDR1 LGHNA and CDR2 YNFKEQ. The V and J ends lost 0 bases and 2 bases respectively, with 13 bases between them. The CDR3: CASSQDGIGGQETQYF. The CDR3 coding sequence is TGTGCCAGCAGCCAAGATGGTATCGGGGGTCAAGAGACCCAGTACTTC.

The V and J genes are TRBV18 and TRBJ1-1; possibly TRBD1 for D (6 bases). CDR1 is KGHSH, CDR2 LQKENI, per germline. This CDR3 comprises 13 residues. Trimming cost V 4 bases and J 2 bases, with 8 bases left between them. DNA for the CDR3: TGTGCCAGCTCACAGGACAGAAACACTGAAGCTTTCTTT. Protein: CASSQDRNTEAFF.

CDR3 sequence: CAWSPLTRFNEQYF. The CDR3, as DNA: TGTGCCTGGAGTCCGTTGACTAGATTCAACGAGCAGTACTTC. This sequence joins TRBV30 and TRBJ2-7; D may be TRBD2 (6 bases). The CDR3 is made up of 14 amino acids. The V end was cut by 2 bases, the J end by 5 bases, with 16 bases between. Germline CDR1 GTSNPN, CDR2 SVGIG (reference sequence).

CDR3 nucleotide sequence: TGTGCCAGCTCAGCGGGAGGCGAGGACGAGCAGTACTTC. This encodes CASSAGGEDEQYF. The rearrangement joins TRBV18 to TRBJ2-7, with TRBD2 matching over 8 bases. The length of the CDR3 is 13 residues. The germline V gene encodes CDR1 KGHSH and CDR2 LQKENI. V gave up 5 bases and J gave up 5 bases; unmatched junction bases: 5.